These 29 T cell receptor beta chains were sequenced from one sample in a study of blood T cell repertoires in COVID-19. The assay was immunoSEQ multiplex PCR, and TCRdb's table has in-frame clones only and misses some. This repertoire shows around 47,000 clones, roughly 91% found once; its top ten account for just over 9.5%. The specimen was peripheral blood. The receptors derive from a man aged 45 to 65 with active COVID-19.

This CDR3 is CASRETGRNYGYTF. Written as DNA, the CDR3 is TGTGCCAGCAGAGAGACAGGGCGTAACTATGGCTACACCTTC. V is TRBV6-5 and J is TRBJ1-2; 7 bases agree with TRBD1. With V trimmed by 6 bases and J by 1 base, 5 bases remained unmatched. The germline gives CDR1 MNHEY, CDR2 SVGAGI. The CDR3 is 14 residues long.

CDR3 residues: CASSRDRGDRQPQHF. CDR3 nucleotides: TGTGCCAGCAGCCGGGACAGGGGGGATCGCCAGCCCCAGCATTTT. The chain combines TRBV6-5 with TRBJ1-5, with 11 positions matching TRBD1. This CDR3 comprises 15 residues. Germline lookup yields CDR1 MNHEY and CDR2 SVGAGI. The V segment lost 6 bases and the J segment 7 bases; nucleotides outside the gene matches: 8.

This chain joins TRBV7-9 and TRBJ2-1; D is ambiguous. V was trimmed by 5 bases and J by 7 bases, leaving 12 bases between them. Germline values: CDR1 SEHNR, CDR2 FQNEAQ (reference sequence). The CDR3 has 13 amino acids. Written as DNA, the CDR3 is TGTGCCAGCAGCGCTGACACTTATAATGAGCAGTTCTTC. Its protein product is CASSADTYNEQFF.

The V and J genes are TRBV7-2 and TRBJ2-3; D gene ambiguous. The CDR3 consists of 13 residues. Trimming pared 3 bases from V and 3 bases from J, leaving 7 bases between. CDR1 and CDR2 (germline): SGHTA, FQGNSA. CDR3 amino acids: CASSLQVTDTQYF. The CDR3 DNA follows: TGTGCCAGCAGCTTGCAGGTAACAGATACGCAGTATTTT.

DNA of the CDR3: TGTGCCAGCAGCTTAGGGGGCGGGAGAGTAGTTACCGGGGAGCTGTTTTTT. Its protein is CASSLGGGRVVTGELFF. The chain couples TRBV7-2 to TRBJ2-2; 7 nucleotides line up with TRBD2. The CDR3 totals 17 residues. CDR1 SGHTA and CDR2 FQGNSA come from the germline V gene. Germline trimming cut 1 base from V and 5 bases from J; bases unmatched to any gene: 10.

The chain has TRBV7-8 and TRBJ2-5; maybe TRBD2 (6 bases). Germline V gene lookup returns CDR1 SGHVS and CDR2 FQNEAQ. V was shortened by 1 base and J by 4 bases, with 7 bases between the two germline ends. CDR3 size: 13 residues. The CDR3 nucleotides read TGTGCCAGCAGCTTAGGGGGAGGAGAGACCCAGTACTTC. As protein: CASSLGGGETQYF.

V and J are TRBV28 and TRBJ1-5; D is uncertain. CDR3 length equals 13 residues. The V end lost 5 bases, the J end lost 7 bases, and 12 bases lay between the germline ends. CDR1 is MDHEN, CDR2 SYDVKM, per germline. The CDR3 bases are TGTGCCAGCAGTGAGGATCTAGGCCAGCCCCAGCATTTT. It codes for CASSEDLGQPQHF. Supplemented by reference TRBV28 and TRBJ1-5, the full variable domain reads DVKVTQSSRYLVKRTGEKVFLECVQDMDHENMFWYRQDPGLGLRLIYFSYDVKMKEKGDIPEGYSVSREKKERFSLILESASTNQTSMYLCASSEDLGQPQHFGDGTRLSIL.

The rearrangement links TRBV9 to TRBJ1-1, with TRBD1 matching 8 bases. Trimming took 3 bases from V and 1 from J; bases not matched to a gene: 14. CDR3 size: 18 residues. Germline V lookup: CDR1 SGDLS, CDR2 YYNGEE. CDR3 residues: CASSAEKGQGGWNTEAFF. As DNA, the CDR3 is TGTGCCAGCAGCGCAGAGAAAGGACAGGGTGGATGGAACACTGAAGCTTTCTTT.

V is TRBV5-1 and J is TRBJ1-2; D perhaps matches TRBD1 (6 bases). Germline values: CDR1 SGHRS, CDR2 YFSETQ. The V end was cut by 5 bases, the J end by 3 bases, with 14 bases between. The CDR3 has 14 residues. The CDR3 here is CASSLQGGDYGYTF. CDR3 sequence (DNA): TGCGCCAGCAGTTTACAGGGAGGGGACTATGGCTACACCTTC. Based on the CDR3 plus reference TRBV5-1 and TRBJ1-2, the full variable domain is KAGVTQTPRYLIKTRGQQVTLSCSPISGHRSVSWYQQTPGQGLQFLFEYFSETQRNKGNFPGRFSGRQFSNSRSEMNVSTLELGDSALYLCASSLQGGDYGYTFGSGTRLTVV.

A few counts support this clone. The genes are TRBV5-6 and TRBJ2-7; 12 bases fit TRBD1. The germline gives CDR1 SGHDT, CDR2 YYEEEE. The ends lost 5 bases at V and 5 bases at J; junction bases unmatched: 8. This CDR3 is built from 15 residues. CDR3 DNA: TGTGCCAGCAGGTACCAGGGACAGGGGGCCCACGAGCAGTACTTC. Its translation: CASRYQGQGAHEQYF.

J is TRBJ2-3 and V is TRBV6-2 or TRBV6-3; possible D gene TRBD2, 5 bases. There are 14 residues in the CDR3. V lost 5 bases, J lost 3 bases, and 12 bases lay in between. Germline-derived CDR1 and CDR2 are MNHEY and SVGEGT. CDR3 nucleotides: TGTGCCAGCAGTAGCGGATCGAGGACAGATACGCAGTATTTT. This translates into CASSSGSRTDTQYF.

J is TRBJ2-5 and V is TRBV2; 9 nucleotides align to TRBD2. Trimming removed 4 bases from V and 5 bases from J; junction bases left unmatched: 5. Looked up from germline, CDR1 is SNHLY and CDR2 is FYNNEI. The length of the CDR3 is 14 residues. In DNA form, the CDR3 reads TGTGCCAGCAGTGTGGGCGGGGGGGCGGAGACCCAGTACTTC. Translation gives CASSVGGGAETQYF.

The chain combines TRBV18 with TRBJ2-1; 9 nucleotides agree with TRBD2. The CDR3 totals 15 residues. Per the germline V gene, CDR1 is KGHSH and CDR2 is LQKENI. Unmatched junction bases numbered 0, after V lost 1 base and J lost 2 bases. The CDR3 sequence: CASSPRTSAYNEQFF. The CDR3 DNA reads as TGTGCCAGCTCACCACGGACTAGCGCCTACAATGAGCAGTTCTTC.

The CDR3 is CASSLVGTGGIYEQYF. CDR3 bases: TGTGCCAGCAGCTTGGTCGGGACAGGGGGAATATACGAGCAGTACTTC. The chain is built from TRBV5-8 and TRBJ2-7; TRBD1 matches at 11 bases. Germline-derived CDR1 and CDR2 are SGHTS and YDEGEE. The CDR3 runs 16 residues. Losses at the gene ends were 0 bases for V and 4 bases for J; bases not matched to a gene: 6.

The chain employs TRBV6-5 and TRBJ1-4; 8 bases fit TRBD1. The CDR3 is 14 amino acids. V shed 6 bases and J 4 bases; nucleotides not matched to a gene: 4. From germline, CDR1 is MNHEY and CDR2 SVGAGI. The CDR3 loop is CASRGTGYNEKLFF. The CDR3 DNA reads TGTGCCAGCAGGGGGACAGGCTATAATGAAAAACTGTTTTTT.

The chain has TRBV6-1 and TRBJ2-7; no firm D call. The CDR3 is 11 residues long. Trimming removed 3 bases at V and 5 bases at J, with 5 bases between. Germline V gene sequence: CDR1 MNHNS, CDR2 SASEGT. The CDR3 sequence is CASSDKHEQYF. CDR3 nucleotides: TGTGCCAGCAGTGATAAGCACGAGCAGTACTTC.

The rearrangement links TRBV4-3 to TRBJ2-1; TRBD2 agrees at 8 bases. Germline trimming cut 0 bases from V and 6 bases from J; bases unmatched to any gene: 4. The CDR3 is 15 amino acids. CDR1 and CDR2 (germline): LGHNA, YSLEER. In DNA, the CDR3 is TGCGCCAGCAGCCAAGATAACAGCGGGAGCAATGAGCAGTTCTTC. It codes for CASSQDNSGSNEQFF.

This clone was recorded only once. The chain links TRBV3-1 (or the pseudogene TRBV3-2) to TRBJ2-1; 10 bases agree with TRBD1. Germline values: CDR1 LGHDT, CDR2 YNNKEL (reference sequence). The CDR3 totals 16 residues. With 4 bases clipped from V and 2 bases from J, the junction kept 5 bases outside the gene matches. CDR3 in DNA: TGTGCCAGCAGCCTCAGCGGGACAGGGGCCTACAATGAGCAGTTCTTC. Its protein is CASSLSGTGAYNEQFF.

V gene TRBV23-1 combines with J gene TRBJ1-4, with D tentatively TRBD1 (5 bases). TRBV23-1 is placed among ORFs of uncertain function. V lost 0 bases to trimming and J lost 7 bases, with 12 bases between them. The CDR3 runs to 15 residues. CDR3: CASSQSRRGGEKLFF. CDR3 bases: TGCGCCAGCAGTCAATCCCGCCGGGGGGGTGAAAAACTGTTTTTT.

The gene calls are TRBV5-6 and TRBJ1-5; D unresolved. V dropped 1 base and J dropped 2 bases, with 13 bases sitting between them. Germline CDR1 and CDR2: SGHDT and YYEEEE. The CDR3 runs to 16 residues. The CDR3 DNA reads as TGTGCCAGCAGCTTGACGTCACCCGGGGGCAATCAGCCCCAGCATTTT. Protein: CASSLTSPGGNQPQHF. Full variable domain (remainder filled in from reference TRBV5-6 and TRBJ1-5): DAGVTQSPTHLIKTRGQQVTLRCSPKSGHDTVSWYQQALGQGPQFIFQYYEEEERQRGNFPDRFSGHQFPNYSSELNVNALLLGDSALYLCASSLTSPGGNQPQHFGDGTRLSIL.

The rearrangement links TRBV11-1 to TRBJ2-1, with TRBD2 identical over 11 bases. The germline gives CDR1 SGHAT, CDR2 FQDESV (reference sequence). The CDR3 runs 16 residues. The ends lost 3 bases at V and 6 bases at J; junction bases unmatched: 7. The CDR3 loop is CASSFASGGRSNEQFF. Here the CDR3 DNA reads TGTGCCAGCAGCTTTGCTAGCGGGGGGCGATCCAATGAGCAGTTCTTC.

This chain uses TRBV5-1 with TRBJ2-3, with 7 bases that match TRBD2. Trimming cost V 6 bases and J 0 bases; bases outside gene matches: 7. The germline CDR1 and CDR2 sequences are SGHRS and YFSETQ. The length of the CDR3 is 15 residues. The CDR3 spells CASIIGGGSTDTQYF. The CDR3 DNA is TGCGCCAGCATTATTGGCGGGGGAAGCACAGATACGCAGTATTTT.

J is TRBJ2-2 and V is TRBV7-2; D gene ambiguous. Germline loops: CDR1 SGHTA, CDR2 FQGNSA. The ends were cut back, 3 bases at V and 0 bases at J, with 8 bases in the middle. The CDR3 has 15 residues. CDR3 sequence: CASSFSQSNTGELFF. DNA of the CDR3: TGTGCCAGCAGCTTTTCCCAGTCGAACACCGGGGAGCTGTTTTTT.

The chain employs TRBV3-1 (or the pseudogene TRBV3-2) and TRBJ2-2, with 13 bases fitting TRBD2. Losses at the gene ends were 8 bases for V and 7 bases for J; bases not matched to a gene: 19. The germline V gene has CDR1 LGHDT and CDR2 YNNKEL (reference sequence). There are 19 residues in the CDR3. The CDR3 DNA follows: TGTGCCAGCCCTAGGACTAGCGGGAGTTTGTCTTTTGTTGGCGGGGAGCTGTTTTTT. Protein sequence: CASPRTSGSLSFVGGELFF.

The V call is TRBV2, the J call TRBJ1-4; 10 bases align to TRBD1. V was clipped by 2 bases and J by 5 bases; unmatched bases: 5. Germline CDR1 is SNHLY and CDR2 is FYNNEI. CDR3 length equals 16 residues. This chain's CDR3 is CASSEWDRGDNEKLFF. CDR3 bases: TGTGCCAGCAGTGAATGGGACAGGGGAGACAATGAAAAACTGTTTTTT.

The V and J genes are TRBV11-3 and TRBJ2-7, with a tentative D call TRBD2 (6 bases). Per the germline V gene, CDR1 is SGHNT and CDR2 is YENEEA. The germline V and J ends were trimmed by 5 bases and 4 bases, with 18 bases remaining between them. CDR3 length: 15 residues. The CDR3 is CASSRNRDSEYEQYF. CDR3 bases: TGTGCCAGCAGCCGTAACCGGGACTCCGAGTACGAGCAGTACTTC.

This chain links TRBV5-4 with TRBJ2-1, with 8 bases fitting TRBD2. This CDR3 has 16 residues. Germline CDR1 is SGHNT and CDR2 is YYREEE (reference sequence). With V trimmed by 2 bases and J by 2 bases, 6 bases remained unmatched. The CDR3 loop reads CASSFLTSGAYNEQFF. The CDR3 nucleotides are TGTGCCAGCAGCTTCCTAACTAGCGGAGCCTACAATGAGCAGTTCTTC. Using reference TRBV5-4 and TRBJ2-1 for the parts outside the CDR3, the full variable domain is ETGVTQSPTHLIKTRGQQVTLRCSSQSGHNTVSWYQQALGQGPQFIFQYYREEENGRGNFPPRFSGLQFPNYSSELNVNALELDDSALYLCASSFLTSGAYNEQFFGPGTRLTVL.

The chain joins TRBV19 to TRBJ1-2; TRBD1 aligns across 7 bases. Germline CDR1 and CDR2: LNHDA and SQIVND (reference sequence). This CDR3 contains 15 residues. V lost 6 bases, J lost 3 bases, and 10 bases stayed unmatched. DNA of the CDR3: TGTGCCAGTAGCAAAGATAGGGGGCTGGACTATGGCTACACCTTC. Translated, it gives CASSKDRGLDYGYTF.

CDR3 in DNA: TGTGCCAGCTCACGATATACCGGGACAGCCAACTATGGCTACACCTTC. Its translation: CASSRYTGTANYGYTF. The genes are TRBV18 and TRBJ1-2; TRBD1 agrees at 7 bases. Germline assignment: CDR1 KGHSH and CDR2 LQKENI. Unmatched junction bases numbered 10, after V lost 4 bases and J lost 2 bases. The CDR3 spans 16 residues.